A single sample is the source of the 11 T cell receptor beta chains below, sequenced in a study of blood T cell repertoires in COVID-19. Produced via immunoSEQ multiplex PCR; TCRdb's table is partial and in-frame only. The table lists roughly 50,000 clones, just over 85% of them singletons. The sample was peripheral blood. All receptors come from a human donor in a cohort sampled during active COVID-19.

The chain combines TRBV5-1 with TRBJ2-1; TRBD1 matches 7 bases. In germline, CDR1 is SGHRS, CDR2 YFSETQ. Trimming cost V 4 bases and J 4 bases; bases outside gene matches: 8. This CDR3 comprises 15 residues. CDR3 in DNA: TGCGCCAGCAGCATTCTAGGGGGCCGTTACAATGAGCAGTTCTTC. It encodes CASSILGGRYNEQFF.

This chain connects TRBV3-1 (or the pseudogene TRBV3-2) to TRBJ2-3; 9 positions agree with TRBD1. Germline CDR1 LGHDT, CDR2 YNNKEL (reference sequence). The J segment lost 6 bases and the V segment lost 1 base, leaving 8 bases of the junction unmatched. The CDR3 is 16 amino acids. DNA for the CDR3: TGTGCCAGCAGCCAAGTTTGGACAGGGGCCACCGATACGCAGTATTTT. It encodes CASSQVWTGATDTQYF.

The J gene is TRBJ2-7, the V gene TRBV27; TRBD2 matches at 7 bases. The germline gives CDR1 MNHEY, CDR2 SMNVEV (reference sequence). The CDR3 consists of 15 residues. V lost 1 base and J lost 0; bases outside the gene matches: 3. The CDR3 region is CASSLFGGISYEQYF. CDR3 DNA: TGTGCCAGCAGTTTATTCGGGGGGATCTCCTACGAGCAGTACTTC.

The chain joins TRBV29-1 to TRBJ2-7, with 8 positions matching TRBD1. The ends lost 7 bases at V and 6 bases at J; junction bases unmatched: 8. CDR1 is SQVTM and CDR2 is ANQGSEA in the germline V gene. The CDR3 extends over 12 amino acids. The CDR3 here is CSAGSGGGEQYF. In DNA, the CDR3 is TGCAGCGCCGGGTCAGGGGGCGGCGAGCAGTACTTC.

A few counts support this clone. J is TRBJ2-7 and V is TRBV11-3, with D uncertain. This CDR3 contains 13 residues. With 4 bases removed from V and 6 bases from J, the gap between germline ends came to 13 bases. Germline CDR1 is SGHNT and CDR2 is YENEEA. The chain's CDR3 is CASSSRPGGEQYF. In nucleotides, the CDR3 is TGTGCCAGCAGCTCAAGACCGGGTGGCGAGCAGTACTTC.

The CDR3 region has the DNA TGTGCCAGCAGCCCCCCCGGGACAGCGAAAGAGACCCAGTACTTC. Residues: CASSPPGTAKETQYF. The rearrangement joins TRBV3-1 (or the pseudogene TRBV3-2) to TRBJ2-5; 7 bases fit TRBD1. V dropped 4 bases and J dropped 3; count of bases not matched to a gene: 8. The CDR3 contains 15 residues. CDR1 LGHDT and CDR2 YNNKEL come from the germline V gene (reference sequence).

The rearrangement links TRBV4-1 to TRBJ2-7, with 9 bases aligning to TRBD2. Germline CDR1 is MGHRA and CDR2 is YSYEKL. J lost 2 bases, V lost 4 bases, and 9 bases had no gene match. CDR3 size: 16 residues. The CDR3 loop is CASSLGSGGLAYEQYF. The CDR3 DNA is TGCGCCAGCAGCCTCGGTAGCGGGGGCCTAGCCTACGAGCAGTACTTC.

The rearrangement joins TRBV24-1 to TRBJ2-3, with TRBD2 identical over 11 bases. CDR3 size: 15 residues. The V and J ends lost 9 bases and 0 bases, in that order; junction bases with no gene match: 4. The germline gives CDR1 KGHDR, CDR2 SFDVKD. CDR3 DNA: TGTGCCACCGGAACTAGCGGGAGTAGCACAGATACGCAGTATTTT. Protein product: CATGTSGSSTDTQYF.

The chain carries TRBV2 and TRBJ2-1, with 10 positions matching TRBD1. The V gene end was trimmed by 6 bases and the J gene end by 4 bases; junction bases not matched to a gene: 6. The CDR3 consists of 15 residues. Germline V gene sequence: CDR1 SNHLY, CDR2 FYNNEI. CDR3: CASSPGQGLYNEQFF. The CDR3 coding sequence is TGTGCCAGCAGCCCGGGACAGGGGTTGTACAATGAGCAGTTCTTC.

The gene calls are TRBV10-3 and TRBJ2-1; TRBD2 matches at 8 bases. Per the germline V gene, CDR1 is ENHRY and CDR2 is SYGVKD. V lost 5 bases to trimming and J lost 1 base; unmatched junction nucleotides: 7. The CDR3 runs to 16 residues. CDR3 amino acids: CAISRTSSWSYNEQFF. In DNA, the CDR3 is TGTGCCATCAGTAGGACTAGCTCGTGGTCCTACAATGAGCAGTTCTTC.

The chain joins TRBV14 to TRBJ2-3, with a weak D call TRBD2 (6 bases). Germline CDR1 is SGHDN and CDR2 is FVKESK. The germline V and J ends were trimmed by 1 base and 0 bases, with 8 bases remaining between them. The CDR3 sequence is 15 residues long. CDR3 sequence reads: CASSQAGTSTDTQYF. CDR3 DNA sequence: TGTGCCAGCAGCCAAGCGGGGACTAGCACAGATACGCAGTATTTT.